The T cell receptor (beta chain) described here comes from a study of blood T cells in healthy people across ages. The table lists this clonotype with a few counts. Its antigen remains unknown. Sample-barcoded 5' priming and a J-beta primer mix drove a second PCR of about 6 to 12 cycles. One entry per CDR3 protein results from TCRdb running MiXCR on the 5' RACE reads. The sample lists hundreds of thousands of distinct CDR3 sequences, about 59% occurring once. Study-wide points: Both higher diversity and more naive CD4+ cells marked long-lived donors when set against aged donors. Estimated diversity across one million T cells was deemed an underestimate.

CDR1 and CDR2 from the germline V gene are ENHRY and SYGVKD. The CDR3 is made up of 14 amino acids. The V segment lost 10 bases and the J segment 2 bases; nucleotides outside the gene matches: 8. V usage is TRBV10-3 and J usage is TRBJ2-3, with TRBD1 identical over 8 bases. Sequenced material: blood. The sequence came from a man younger than 40 in good health. The CDR3 spells CATRDRGYTDTQYF. CDR3 coding DNA: TGTGCCACTCGCGACAGGGGATACACAGATACGCAGTATTTT.